This T cell receptor (beta chain) was captured in a study of radiotherapy plus CTLA-4 blockade in lung cancer (dated by TCRdb to 2016 to 2019). As for the study more broadly: Objective responses occurred in 18% of enrolled patients, and under 40% achieved disease control.

Concerning this clone: The antigen it binds to is not known. Base qualities were left out, and no much larger clone turns up one base away.

The study evaluated CTLA-4 blockade (ipilimumab) given together with focal radiation therapy in patients who had chemo-refractory metastatic non-small-cell lung cancer. Library creation used the immunoSEQ multiplex PCR assay. TCRdb mirrors the immuneACCESS table, restricted to in-frame sequences. Some clones are absent from its copies; in checked studies, under half trace to an unresolved V gene, and the reason for the others is unknown. The sample contains approximately 100,000 clones, 82% of them found a single time. Clones ranked in the top ten supply around 3.6% of the sample. The junction carries 6 bases between V and J, which are trimmed by 3 bases and 0 bases respectively. The CDR3 spans 13 residues, from the cysteine through the phenylalanine. The retained sequence is limited to the CDR3, 39 bases, with the frame set at the first base. Looking up the germline V gene yields CDR1 SGHAT and CDR2 FQNNGV.

Overall study results and their limits: TCR clones derived from tumors expanded in peripheral blood after treatment with radiotherapy and ipilimumab. The strongest predictors of response, as reported, were early dynamic changes in blood T cell clones along with a rise in serum interferon-beta after radiation.

The chain employs TRBV11-2 and TRBJ2-7, with the D gene too uncertain to name. Sequenced here: peripheral blood, sampled from a patient treated with radiotherapy plus ipilimumab. This TCR was recovered from a human donor with non-small cell lung cancer who had a partial response to radiotherapy plus ipilimumab. The CDR3 has the sequence CASSFGGSYEQYF. The DNA sequence is as follows: TGTGCCAGCAGCTTCGGCGGCTCCTACGAGCAGTACTTC.